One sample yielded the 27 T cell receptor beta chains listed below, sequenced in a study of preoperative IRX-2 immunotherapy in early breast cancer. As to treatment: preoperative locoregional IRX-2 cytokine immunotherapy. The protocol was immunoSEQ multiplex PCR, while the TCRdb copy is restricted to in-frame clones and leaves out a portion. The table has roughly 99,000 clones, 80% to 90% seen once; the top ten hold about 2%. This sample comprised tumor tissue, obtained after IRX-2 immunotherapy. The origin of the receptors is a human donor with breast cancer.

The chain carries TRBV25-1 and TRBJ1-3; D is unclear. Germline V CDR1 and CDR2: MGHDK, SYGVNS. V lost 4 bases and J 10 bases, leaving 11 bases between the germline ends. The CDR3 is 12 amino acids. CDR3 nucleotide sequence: TGTGCCAGCAGTGGAGACATTTCGACCATATATTTT. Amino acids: CASSGDISTIYF.

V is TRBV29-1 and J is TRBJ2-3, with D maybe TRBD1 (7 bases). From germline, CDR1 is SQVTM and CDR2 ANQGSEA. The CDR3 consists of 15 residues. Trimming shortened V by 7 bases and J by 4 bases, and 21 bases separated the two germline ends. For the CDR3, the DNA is TGCAGCGCCTCAGGCGGGACAGAAAAGGCAGATACGCAGTATTTT. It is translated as CSASGGTEKADTQYF.

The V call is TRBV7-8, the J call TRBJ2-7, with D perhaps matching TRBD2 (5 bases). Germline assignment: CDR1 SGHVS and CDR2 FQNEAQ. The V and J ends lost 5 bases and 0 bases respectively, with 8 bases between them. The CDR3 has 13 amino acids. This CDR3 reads CASSIGLSYEQYF. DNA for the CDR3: TGTGCCAGCAGCATAGGACTCTCCTACGAGCAGTACTTC.

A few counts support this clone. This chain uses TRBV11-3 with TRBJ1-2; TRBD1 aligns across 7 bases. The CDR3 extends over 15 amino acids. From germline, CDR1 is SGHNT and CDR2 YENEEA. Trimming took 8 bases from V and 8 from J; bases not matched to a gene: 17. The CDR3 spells CASLSPTGPAEGYTF. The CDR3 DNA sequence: TGTGCCAGCCTATCCCCGACAGGGCCTGCGGAAGGCTACACCTTC.

CDR3 in amino acids: CASSRGTATGELFF. The CDR3 DNA is TGTGCCAGCAGCCGTGGGACAGCTACCGGGGAGCTGTTTTTT. The rearrangement links TRBV11-3 to TRBJ2-2, with 7 bases matching TRBD1. The CDR3 loop spans 14 amino acids. Per the germline V gene, CDR1 is SGHNT and CDR2 is YENEEA. With 5 bases clipped from V and 5 bases from J, the junction kept 5 bases outside the gene matches.

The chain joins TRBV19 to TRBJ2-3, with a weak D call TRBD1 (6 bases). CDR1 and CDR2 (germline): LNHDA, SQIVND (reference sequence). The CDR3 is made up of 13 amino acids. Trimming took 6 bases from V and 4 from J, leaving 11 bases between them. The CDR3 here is CASRPTGPDTQYF. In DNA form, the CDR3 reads TGTGCCAGTAGGCCAACAGGGCCAGATACGCAGTATTTT.

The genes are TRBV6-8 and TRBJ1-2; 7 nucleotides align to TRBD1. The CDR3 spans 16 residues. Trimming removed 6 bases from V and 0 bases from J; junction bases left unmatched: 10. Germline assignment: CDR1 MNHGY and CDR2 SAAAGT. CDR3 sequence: CASREIWDRANYGYTF. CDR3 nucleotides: TGTGCCAGCAGGGAGATTTGGGACAGAGCTAACTATGGCTACACCTTC.

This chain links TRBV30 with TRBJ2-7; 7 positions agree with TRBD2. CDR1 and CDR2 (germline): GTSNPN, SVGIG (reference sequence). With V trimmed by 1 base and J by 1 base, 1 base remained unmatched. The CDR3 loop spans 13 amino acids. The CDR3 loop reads CAWSGTRSYEQYF. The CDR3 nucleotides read TGTGCCTGGAGTGGGACTAGGTCCTACGAGCAGTACTTC.

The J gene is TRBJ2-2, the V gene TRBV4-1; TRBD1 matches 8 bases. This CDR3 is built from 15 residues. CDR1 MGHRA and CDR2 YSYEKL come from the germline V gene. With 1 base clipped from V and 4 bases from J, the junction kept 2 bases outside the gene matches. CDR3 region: CASSQGTGSTGELFF. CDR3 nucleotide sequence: TGCGCCAGCAGCCAAGGGACAGGGAGCACCGGGGAGCTGTTTTTT.

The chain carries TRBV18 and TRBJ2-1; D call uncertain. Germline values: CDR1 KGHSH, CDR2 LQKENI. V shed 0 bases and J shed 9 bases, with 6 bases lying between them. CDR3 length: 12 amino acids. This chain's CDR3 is CASSPPIGEQFF. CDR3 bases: TGTGCCAGCTCACCACCTATCGGTGAGCAGTTCTTC.

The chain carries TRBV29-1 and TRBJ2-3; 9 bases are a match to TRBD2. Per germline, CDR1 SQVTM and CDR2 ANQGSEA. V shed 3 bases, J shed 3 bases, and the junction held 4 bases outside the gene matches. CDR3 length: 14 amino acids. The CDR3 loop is CSVDGGGATDTQYF. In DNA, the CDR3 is TGCAGCGTTGATGGCGGGGGGGCAACAGATACGCAGTATTTT.

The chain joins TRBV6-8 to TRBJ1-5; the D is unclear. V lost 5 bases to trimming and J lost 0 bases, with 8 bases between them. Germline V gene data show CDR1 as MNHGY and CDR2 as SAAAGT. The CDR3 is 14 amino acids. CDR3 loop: CASSRITSNQPQHF. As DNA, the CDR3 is TGTGCCAGCAGTCGGATAACTAGCAATCAGCCCCAGCATTTT.

CDR3 DNA sequence: TGCAGCGGCCTCGGGACAGGGTATGGCTACACCTTC. Protein product: CSGLGTGYGYTF. The chain employs TRBV29-1 and TRBJ1-2; 9 nucleotides line up with TRBD1. The CDR3 covers 12 residues. The germline V gene encodes CDR1 SQVTM and CDR2 ANQGSEA. V lost 7 bases and J lost 5; bases outside the gene matches: 5.

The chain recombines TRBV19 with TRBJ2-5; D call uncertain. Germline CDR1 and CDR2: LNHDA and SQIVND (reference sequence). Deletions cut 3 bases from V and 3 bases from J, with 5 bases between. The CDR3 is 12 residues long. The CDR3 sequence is CASSMNKETQYF. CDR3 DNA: TGTGCCAGTAGTATGAATAAAGAGACCCAGTACTTC.

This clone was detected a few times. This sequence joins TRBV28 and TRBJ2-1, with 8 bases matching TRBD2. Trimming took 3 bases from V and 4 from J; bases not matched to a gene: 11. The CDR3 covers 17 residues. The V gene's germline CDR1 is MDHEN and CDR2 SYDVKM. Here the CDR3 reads CASSFVLAGSRYNEQFF. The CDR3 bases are TGTGCCAGCAGTTTTGTCCTAGCGGGCAGCCGTTACAATGAGCAGTTCTTC.

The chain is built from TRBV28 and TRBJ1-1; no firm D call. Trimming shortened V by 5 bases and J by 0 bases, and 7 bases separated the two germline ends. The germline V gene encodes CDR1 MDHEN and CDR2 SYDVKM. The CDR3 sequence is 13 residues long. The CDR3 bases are TGTGCCAGCAGTAACAGCATGAACACTGAAGCTTTCTTT. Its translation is CASSNSMNTEAFF.

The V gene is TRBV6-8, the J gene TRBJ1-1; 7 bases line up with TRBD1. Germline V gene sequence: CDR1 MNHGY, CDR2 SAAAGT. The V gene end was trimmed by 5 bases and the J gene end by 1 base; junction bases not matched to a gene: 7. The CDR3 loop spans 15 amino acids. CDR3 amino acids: CASSLNRDRNTEAFF. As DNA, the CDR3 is TGTGCCAGCAGTCTCAACCGGGACAGGAACACTGAAGCTTTCTTT.

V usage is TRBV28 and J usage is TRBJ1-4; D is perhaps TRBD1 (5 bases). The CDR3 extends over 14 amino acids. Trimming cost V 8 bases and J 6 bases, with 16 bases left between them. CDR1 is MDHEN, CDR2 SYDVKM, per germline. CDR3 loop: CASSRGDFYEKLFF. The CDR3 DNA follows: TGTGCCAGCTCCCGGGGGGACTTCTATGAAAAACTGTTTTTT.

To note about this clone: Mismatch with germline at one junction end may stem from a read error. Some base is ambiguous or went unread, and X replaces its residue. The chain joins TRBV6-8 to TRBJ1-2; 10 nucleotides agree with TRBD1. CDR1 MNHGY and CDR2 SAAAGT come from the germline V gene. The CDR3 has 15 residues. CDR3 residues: CAISLGQGQRDGXTF. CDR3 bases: TGTGCCATCAGCTTGGGACAGGGGCAGAGGGATGGCYACACCTTC.

The CDR3 here is CASSTRRQETQYF. CDR3 coding DNA: TGTGCCAGCAGTACCCGGCGGCAAGAGACCCAGTACTTC. The chain has TRBV6-8 and TRBJ2-5, with D unresolved. The CDR3 is 13 residues long. Trimming took 5 bases from V and 2 from J, leaving 9 bases between them. Germline assignment: CDR1 MNHGY and CDR2 SAAAGT.

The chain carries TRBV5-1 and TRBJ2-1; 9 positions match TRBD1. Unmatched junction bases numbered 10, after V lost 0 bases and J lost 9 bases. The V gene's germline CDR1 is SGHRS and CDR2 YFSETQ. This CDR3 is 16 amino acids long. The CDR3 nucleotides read TGCGCCAGCAGCTTGGATTTCGGGACAGGGAAAGGTGAGCAGTTCTTC. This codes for CASSLDFGTGKGEQFF.

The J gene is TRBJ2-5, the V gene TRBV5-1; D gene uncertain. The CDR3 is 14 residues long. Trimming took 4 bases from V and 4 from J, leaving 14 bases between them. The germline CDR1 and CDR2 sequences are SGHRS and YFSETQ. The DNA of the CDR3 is TGCGCCAGCAGCACCCCGGCGGTTAGAGAGACCCAGTACTTC. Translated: CASSTPAVRETQYF.

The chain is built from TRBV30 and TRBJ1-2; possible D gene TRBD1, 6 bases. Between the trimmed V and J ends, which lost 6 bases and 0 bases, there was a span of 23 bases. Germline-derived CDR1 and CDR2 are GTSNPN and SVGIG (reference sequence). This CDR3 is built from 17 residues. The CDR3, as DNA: TGTGCCTGCCTGCTAGGCGCAGGGGCCAATTCTAACTATGGCTACACCTTC. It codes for CACLLGAGANSNYGYTF.

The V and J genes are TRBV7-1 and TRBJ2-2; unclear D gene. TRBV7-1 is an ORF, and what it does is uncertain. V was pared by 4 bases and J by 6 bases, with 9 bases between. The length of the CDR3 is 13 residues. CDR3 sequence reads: CASSLGQSGELFF. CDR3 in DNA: TGTGCCAGCAGCTTAGGCCAGTCCGGGGAGCTGTTTTTT.

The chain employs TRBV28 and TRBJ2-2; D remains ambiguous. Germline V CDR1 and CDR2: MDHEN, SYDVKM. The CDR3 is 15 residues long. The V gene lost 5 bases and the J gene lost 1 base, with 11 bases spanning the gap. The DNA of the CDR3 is TGTGCCAGCAGTCCTCAGATGTGGAACACCGGGGAGCTGTTTTTT. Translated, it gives CASSPQMWNTGELFF.

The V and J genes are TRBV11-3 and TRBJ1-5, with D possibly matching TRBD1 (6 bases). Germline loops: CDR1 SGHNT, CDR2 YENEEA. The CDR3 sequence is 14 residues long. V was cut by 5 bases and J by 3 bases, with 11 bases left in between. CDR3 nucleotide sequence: TGTGCCAGCAGCCCTGGACAGATCAATCAGCCCCAGCATTTT. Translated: CASSPGQINQPQHF.

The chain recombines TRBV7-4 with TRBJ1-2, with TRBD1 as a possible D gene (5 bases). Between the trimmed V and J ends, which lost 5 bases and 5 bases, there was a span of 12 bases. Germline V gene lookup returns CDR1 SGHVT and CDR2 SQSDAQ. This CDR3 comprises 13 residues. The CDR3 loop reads CASSLAGAYGYTF. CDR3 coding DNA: TGTGCCAGCAGCCTCGCCGGGGCGTATGGCTACACCTTC.